This TCR beta chain was sequenced during a study of cytomegalovirus exposure and HLA in healthy donors. Amplification used 60 Vbeta primers and 13 Jbeta primers. The protocol was immunoSEQ multiplex PCR, while the TCRdb copy is restricted to in-frame clones and leaves out a portion. The sample holds 80,000 to 100,000 clones, 73% seen once. Study-wide results and caveats: Across donors, sequencing depth was assumed by presence/absence analyses to be roughly uniform. Among the sequence variants, a highly shared cluster was likely an artifact of sequencing. When a later analysis compared HLA-associated TCR beta chains with equally common others, the HLA-associated chains turned out to be more clonally expanded and to have lower generation probabilities.

V was pared by 0 bases and J by 7 bases, with 14 bases between. The CDR3 loop spans 14 amino acids. CDR1 and CDR2 from the germline V gene are SGHTS and YDEGEE. On this clone: What it binds is unknown.

Sequencing was carried out using PBMCs. This receptor was obtained from a man aged 40-55 years in good health and CMV-seronegative. The chain combines TRBV5-8 with TRBJ2-7; TRBD1 might be the D (5 bases). The CDR3 nucleotides read TGTGCCAGCAGCTTGGTTCCAGGGAAGGGAGAGCAGTACTTC. Translation: CASSLVPGKGEQYF. Supplemented by reference TRBV5-8 and TRBJ2-7, the full variable domain reads EAGVTQSPTHLIKTRGQQATLRCSPISGHTSVYWYQQALGLGLQFLLWYDEGEERNRGNFPPRFSGRQFPNYSSELNVNALELEDSALYLCASSLVPGKGEQYFGPGTRLTVT.